One and the same sample provided the 22 T cell receptor beta chains below, sequenced in a study of shared clonotypes between healthy human individuals. Assay: immunoSEQ multiplex PCR; the TCRdb copy retains only in-frame clones and omits some. The data contain nearly 600,000 clones, around 95% of them singletons. Naive CD8 populations comprised CD45RO-negative cells positively selected for CCR7, excluding terminally differentiated effector memory CD45RA+ cells. Sequencing used naive CD8+ T cells sorted from blood. The source of these receptors is a woman in her thirties in good health.

The chain links TRBV4-1 to TRBJ2-1; D is uncertain. This CDR3 contains 14 residues. Germline V CDR1 and CDR2: MGHRA, YSYEKL. V lost 3 bases, J lost 2 bases, and 8 bases lay in between. For the CDR3, the DNA is TGCGCCAGCAGCCACGACGGAACCTACAATGAGCAGTTCTTC. This translates into CASSHDGTYNEQFF.

This sequence joins TRBV9 and TRBJ2-5; TRBD1 aligns across 7 bases. V dropped 0 bases and J dropped 4; count of bases not matched to a gene: 12. In germline, CDR1 is SGDLS, CDR2 YYNGEE. This CDR3 spans 17 amino acids. CDR3 residues: CASSVEGGQGVLETQYF. In DNA form, the CDR3 reads TGTGCCAGCAGCGTAGAGGGTGGTCAGGGGGTCTTAGAGACCCAGTACTTC.

The chain has TRBV27 and TRBJ1-2; D might be TRBD1 (6 bases). Germline CDR1 reads MNHEY; CDR2 reads SMNVEV (reference sequence). This CDR3 is 15 amino acids long. V was pared by 9 bases and J by 2 bases, with 19 bases between. CDR3 bases: TGTGCCAGTACAGACAGGATATTGTCAAACTATGGCTACACCTTC. Translating gives CASTDRILSNYGYTF.

The CDR3 DNA reads TGTGCCAGCAGGACGGGAGGGGCAAATGAGCAGTTCTTC. Encoded protein: CASRTGGANEQFF. The chain carries TRBV6-5 and TRBJ2-1, with 8 bases identical to TRBD2. The CDR3 length is 13 residues. CDR1 is MNHEY and CDR2 is SVGAGI in the germline V gene. Trimming took 6 bases from V and 7 from J; bases not matched to a gene: 5.

This chain uses TRBV9 with TRBJ2-2; D gene uncertain. The CDR3 consists of 13 residues. The V gene lost 4 bases and the J gene lost 1 base, with 5 bases spanning the gap. Germline CDR1 SGDLS, CDR2 YYNGEE. DNA of the CDR3: TGTGCCAGCAGCCTGGGGAACACCGGGGAGCTGTTTTTT. Translated, it gives CASSLGNTGELFF.

V and J are TRBV19 and TRBJ2-1, with 9 bases matching TRBD2. V gave up 3 bases and J gave up 6 bases; unmatched junction bases: 6. CDR1 LNHDA and CDR2 SQIVND come from the germline V gene (reference sequence). The CDR3 runs to 15 residues. In DNA, the CDR3 is TGTGCCAGTAGTATGGGACTAGCAATAGGCAATGAGCAGTTCTTC. It yields the protein CASSMGLAIGNEQFF.

The chain is built from TRBV6-5 and TRBJ1-2; D is perhaps TRBD1 (5 bases). The CDR3 is made up of 13 amino acids. The V and J ends lost 6 bases and 11 bases respectively, with 19 bases between them. In germline, CDR1 is MNHEY, CDR2 SVGAGI. DNA of the CDR3: TGTGCCAGCAGCTTATTGGACAACATGGGGTACACCTTC. It specifies CASSLLDNMGYTF.

The chain links TRBV6-6 to TRBJ1-2; D gene ambiguous. The CDR3 runs 13 residues. CDR1 and CDR2 from the germline V gene are MNHNY and SVGAGI (reference sequence). V was cut by 6 bases and J by 6 bases, with 14 bases left in between. The CDR3 nucleotides read TGTGCCAGCAGAACTGACTGGACGGATGGCTACACCTTC. Translation: CASRTDWTDGYTF.

This CDR3 is CASSFVGGLGEQYF. The CDR3 DNA sequence: TGTGCCAGCAGCTTTGTAGGGGGCCTGGGCGAGCAGTACTTC. The chain uses TRBV5-4 and TRBJ2-7; 7 nucleotides agree with TRBD1. V trimming: 2 bases; J trimming: 6 bases; junction bases outside the gene matches: 8. Germline V gene data show CDR1 as SGHNT and CDR2 as YYREEE (reference sequence). CDR3 size: 14 residues.

The V and J genes are TRBV28 and TRBJ2-4; 7 positions match TRBD1. CDR1 is MDHEN and CDR2 is SYDVKM in the germline V gene. The CDR3 is 14 residues long. V gave up 4 bases and J gave up 8 bases; unmatched junction bases: 8. The CDR3 spells CASSSIQGVDIQYF. The CDR3 coding sequence is TGTGCCAGCAGTTCTATCCAGGGGGTGGACATTCAGTACTTC.

This clone came up once. The chain carries TRBV27 and TRBJ2-5; 8 positions agree with TRBD1. This CDR3 spans 17 amino acids. CDR1 and CDR2 from the germline V gene are MNHEY and SMNVEV (reference sequence). Losses at the gene ends were 4 bases for V and 0 bases for J; bases not matched to a gene: 10. The CDR3 coding sequence is TGTGCCAGCAGTTCCCCGGACAGGGAAGGGTACCAAGAGACCCAGTACTTC. It is translated as CASSSPDREGYQETQYF.

This clone was observed a single time. Other nucleotide sequences in the sample specify the same CDR3. This sequence joins TRBV6-5 and TRBJ2-5; 9 nucleotides align to TRBD2. This CDR3 is 15 amino acids long. The junction had 0 bases not matched to a gene; V was cut back by 0 bases and J by 1 base. CDR1 MNHEY and CDR2 SVGAGI come from the germline V gene. CDR3 sequence: CASSYSGLAQETQYF. The CDR3 region has the DNA TGTGCCAGCAGTTACTCGGGACTAGCCCAAGAGACCCAGTACTTC.

The CDR3 DNA sequence: TGTGCCAGCAGCCTCACCTCCGGGAGATCCTACGAGCAGTACTTC. Protein product: CASSLTSGRSYEQYF. This chain connects TRBV2 to TRBJ2-7, with D perhaps TRBD2 (6 bases). The CDR3 consists of 15 residues. V was trimmed by 6 bases and J by 1 base, leaving 16 bases between them. CDR1 SNHLY and CDR2 FYNNEI come from the germline V gene.

The rearrangement joins TRBV6-1 to TRBJ2-7; 7 bases fit TRBD2. V shed 6 bases and J 6 bases; nucleotides not matched to a gene: 11. Germline-derived CDR1 and CDR2 are MNHNS and SASEGT. This CDR3 is 14 amino acids long. CDR3 amino acids: CASSLGWGRGEQYF. CDR3 coding DNA: TGTGCCAGCAGCCTTGGGTGGGGGAGGGGCGAGCAGTACTTC.

V gene TRBV6-1 combines with J gene TRBJ2-7; maybe TRBD1 (5 bases). Germline V gene sequence: CDR1 MNHNS, CDR2 SASEGT. CDR3 length: 12 amino acids. The V gene lost 11 bases and the J gene lost 3 bases, with 14 bases spanning the gap. DNA for the CDR3: TGTGCCGCAGGGCCCCTTTACTACGAGCAGTACTTC. It translates to CAAGPLYYEQYF.

This chain connects TRBV11-2 to TRBJ2-4, with 7 bases that match TRBD2. The CDR3 runs 11 residues. Losses at the gene ends were 5 bases for V and 14 bases for J; bases not matched to a gene: 6. Germline V gene sequence: CDR1 SGHAT, CDR2 FQNNGV. The CDR3: CASSHRDYEYF. The CDR3 DNA follows: TGTGCCAGCAGCCACCGGGACTATGAGTACTTC. The complete variable domain, with remaining parts taken from reference TRBV11-2 and TRBJ2-4, reads EAGVAQSPRYKIIEKRQSVAFWCNPISGHATLYWYQQILGQGPKLLIQFQNNGVVDDSQLPKDRFSAERLKGVDSTLKIQPAKLEDSAVYLCASSHRDYEYFGAGTRLSVL.

CDR3: CASRRAGDTQYF. For the CDR3, the DNA is TGTGCCAGCAGAAGGGCGGGAGATACGCAGTATTTT. This chain joins TRBV13 and TRBJ2-3, with D perhaps matching TRBD2 (5 bases). The CDR3 has 12 residues. Germline V lookup: CDR1 PRHDT, CDR2 FYEKMQ (reference sequence). The V end lost 6 bases, the J end lost 5 bases, and 9 bases lay between the germline ends.

V is TRBV10-3 and J is TRBJ1-6; D is possibly TRBD1 (5 bases). Per the germline V gene, CDR1 is ENHRY and CDR2 is SYGVKD. V was shortened by 2 bases and J by 7 bases, with 9 bases between the two germline ends. This CDR3 has 14 amino acids. The CDR3 DNA sequence: TGTGCCATCAGTGAGGACAGCGACAATTCACCCCTCCACTTT. As protein: CAISEDSDNSPLHF.

This clone was counted only a few times. The chain couples TRBV5-1 to TRBJ2-1; TRBD2 matches 13 bases. This CDR3 is 16 amino acids long. The trim removed 3 bases at V and 10 bases at J, leaving 10 bases unmatched. Germline-derived CDR1 and CDR2 are SGHRS and YFSETQ. DNA of the CDR3: TGCGCCAGCAGCTCCCTGGGGACTAGCGGGATGAAGGAGCAGTTCTTC. Residues: CASSSLGTSGMKEQFF.

V is TRBV30 and J is TRBJ1-4, with a tentative D call TRBD1 (5 bases). The germline V gene has CDR1 GTSNPN and CDR2 SVGIG (reference sequence). Between the trimmed V and J ends, which lost 3 bases and 7 bases, there was a span of 12 bases. The CDR3 loop spans 13 amino acids. In DNA form, the CDR3 reads TGTGCCTGGAGCTCAGGGCATGGTGAAAAACTGTTTTTT. This gives the protein CAWSSGHGEKLFF. Variable domain in full (rest from reference TRBV30 and TRBJ1-4): SQTIHQWPATLVQPVGSPLSLECTVEGTSNPNLYWYRQAAGRGLQLLFYSVGIGQISSEVPQNLSASRPQDRQFILSSKKLLLSDSGFYLCAWSSGHGEKLFFGSGTQLSVL.

The rearrangement links TRBV7-8 to TRBJ1-3; D possibly corresponds to TRBD1 (6 bases). Germline V gene data show CDR1 as SGHVS and CDR2 as FQNEAQ. The CDR3 runs 15 residues. Deletions cut 1 base from V and 4 bases from J, with 11 bases between. The CDR3, as DNA: TGTGCCAGCAGCTTAGACGGGGGGCGAGGAAACACCATATATTTT. Its translation is CASSLDGGRGNTIYF.

This chain connects TRBV13 to TRBJ2-3; 9 bases are shared with TRBD2. Germline V lookup: CDR1 PRHDT, CDR2 FYEKMQ (reference sequence). CDR3 size: 15 residues. V was pared by 2 bases and J by 5 bases, with 5 bases of the junction left unmatched. The CDR3 is CASSLFGSGGDTQYF. For the CDR3, the DNA is TGTGCCAGCAGCTTATTTGGTAGCGGGGGAGATACGCAGTATTTT. Full variable domain (remainder filled in from reference TRBV13 and TRBJ2-3): AAGVIQSPRHLIKEKRETATLKCYPIPRHDTVYWYQQGPGQDPQFLISFYEKMQSDKGSIPDRFSAQQFSDYHSELNMSSLELGDSALYFCASSLFGSGGDTQYFGPGTRLTVL.